The text below deals with one T cell receptor (beta chain). Its antigen is unknown. Expansion with viral peptide pools was applied to antigen-specific CD4+ T cells by the ViraFEST assay prior to sequencing. Culturing for approximately 10 days preceded CD4+ T cell isolation. A positive SARS-CoV-2 PCR test fell between March and December 2020. Each culture well received over 1.5 million PBMC. These cells were then cultured in IMDM with approximately 10 IU/ml IL-2 and about 9.9 ug/ml peptides. The data are from a study of vaccination effects on CD4 cells after COVID-19. General study points: New vaccine-induced clones dominated convalescents' post-vaccine spike-reactive clones.

Method: immunoSEQ multiplex PCR; TCRdb's copy keeps in-frame clones and lacks some. Of about 24,000 clones in the sample, 76% were seen once. The TCR sequence derives from a human donor who had a prior SARS-CoV-2 infection. The sequences come from CD4+ T cells from PBMCs cultured with SARS-CoV-2 spike peptides, collected before COVID-19 vaccination.

The CDR3 nucleotides read TGCGCCAGCAGCTTGGATCGACGACAGGGGGCTGGAAACACCATATATTTT. It yields the protein CASSLDRRQGAGNTIYF. The V call is TRBV5-1, the J call TRBJ1-3, with 9 bases aligning to TRBD1. CDR3 length: 17 amino acids. Per the germline V gene, CDR1 is SGHRS and CDR2 is YFSETQ. With V trimmed by 0 bases and J by 2 bases, 6 bases remained unmatched. Using reference TRBV5-1 and TRBJ1-3 for the parts outside the CDR3, the full variable domain is KAGVTQTPRYLIKTRGQQVTLSCSPISGHRSVSWYQQTPGQGLQFLFEYFSETQRNKGNFPGRFSGRQFSNSRSEMNVSTLELGDSALYLCASSLDRRQGAGNTIYFGEGSWLTVV.